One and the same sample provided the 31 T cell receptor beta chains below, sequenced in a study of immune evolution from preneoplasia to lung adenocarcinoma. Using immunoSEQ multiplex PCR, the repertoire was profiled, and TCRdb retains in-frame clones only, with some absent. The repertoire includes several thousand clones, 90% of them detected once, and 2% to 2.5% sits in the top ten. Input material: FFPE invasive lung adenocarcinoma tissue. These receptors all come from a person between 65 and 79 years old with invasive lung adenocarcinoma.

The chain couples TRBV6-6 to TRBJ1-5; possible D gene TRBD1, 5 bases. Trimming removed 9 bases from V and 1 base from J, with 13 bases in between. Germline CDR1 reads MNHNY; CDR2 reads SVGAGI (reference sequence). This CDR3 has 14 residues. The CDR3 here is CASAGFVSNQPQHF. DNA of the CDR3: TGTGCCAGTGCAGGGTTCGTAAGCAATCAGCCCCAGCATTTT.

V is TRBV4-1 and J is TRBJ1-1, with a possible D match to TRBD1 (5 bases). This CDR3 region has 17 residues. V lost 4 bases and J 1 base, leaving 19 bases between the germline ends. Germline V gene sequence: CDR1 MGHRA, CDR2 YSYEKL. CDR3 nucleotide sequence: TGCGCCAGCAGCCTGGGGAAGGGGATCATGGGGAACACTGAAGCTTTCTTT. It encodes CASSLGKGIMGNTEAFF.

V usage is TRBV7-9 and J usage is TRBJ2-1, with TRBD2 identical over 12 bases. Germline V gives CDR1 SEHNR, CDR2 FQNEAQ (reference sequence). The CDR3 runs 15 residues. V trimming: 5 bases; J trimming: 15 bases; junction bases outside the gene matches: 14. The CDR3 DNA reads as TGTGCCAGCAGCCAGGGACCTAGCGGGAGGGTCCTCGGGTTCTTC. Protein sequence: CASSQGPSGRVLGFF.

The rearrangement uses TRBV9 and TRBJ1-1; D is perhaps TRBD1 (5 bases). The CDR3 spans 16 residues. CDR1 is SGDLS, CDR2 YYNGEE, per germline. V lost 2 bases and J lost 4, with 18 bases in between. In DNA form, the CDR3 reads TGTGCCAGCAGCGTTGGCCTCAGGGTCGGGGGCACTGAAGCTTTCTTT. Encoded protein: CASSVGLRVGGTEAFF.

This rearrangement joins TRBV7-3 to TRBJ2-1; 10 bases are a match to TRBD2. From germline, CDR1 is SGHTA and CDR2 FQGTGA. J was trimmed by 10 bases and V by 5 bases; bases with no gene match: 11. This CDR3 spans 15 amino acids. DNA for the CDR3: TGTGCCAGCAGCCCAAGCTTGGAGCGGGGGGGGGAGCAGTTCTTC. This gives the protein CASSPSLERGGEQFF.

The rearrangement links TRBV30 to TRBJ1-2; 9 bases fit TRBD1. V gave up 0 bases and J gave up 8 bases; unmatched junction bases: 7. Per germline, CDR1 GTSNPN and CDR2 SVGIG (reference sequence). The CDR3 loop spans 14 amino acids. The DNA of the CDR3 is TGTGCCTGGAGTGTGGGACAGGGAGTTTTCGGCTACACCTTC. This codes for CAWSVGQGVFGYTF.

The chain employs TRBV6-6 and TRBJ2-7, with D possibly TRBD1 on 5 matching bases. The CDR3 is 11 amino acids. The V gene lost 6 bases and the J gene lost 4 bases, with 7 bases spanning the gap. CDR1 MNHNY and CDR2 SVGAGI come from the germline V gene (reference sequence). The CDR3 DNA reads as TGTGCCAGCAGACAGGCGTACGAGCAGTACTTC. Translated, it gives CASRQAYEQYF.

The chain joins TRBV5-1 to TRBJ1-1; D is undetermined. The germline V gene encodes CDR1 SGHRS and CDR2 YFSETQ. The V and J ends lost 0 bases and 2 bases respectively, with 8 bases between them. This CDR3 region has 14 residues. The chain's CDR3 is CASSLDSRNTEAFF. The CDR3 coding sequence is TGCGCCAGCAGCTTGGACAGCCGTAACACTGAAGCTTTCTTT.

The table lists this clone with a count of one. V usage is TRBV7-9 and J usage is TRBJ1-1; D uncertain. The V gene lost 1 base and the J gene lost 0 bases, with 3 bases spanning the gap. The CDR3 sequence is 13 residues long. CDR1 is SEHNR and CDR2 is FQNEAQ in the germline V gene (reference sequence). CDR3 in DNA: TGTGCCAGCAGCTTAGACATGAACACTGAAGCTTTCTTT. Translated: CASSLDMNTEAFF.

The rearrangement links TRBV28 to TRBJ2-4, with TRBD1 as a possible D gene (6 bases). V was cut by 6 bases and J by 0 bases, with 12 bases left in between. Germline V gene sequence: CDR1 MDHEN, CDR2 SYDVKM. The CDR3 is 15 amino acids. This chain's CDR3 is CASRTEGVAKNIQYF. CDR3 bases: TGTGCCAGCAGGACAGAGGGGGTAGCCAAAAACATTCAGTACTTC.

CDR3 sequence (DNA): TGTGCCTGGAGTCGGACATCGAACACTGAAGCTTTCTTT. Amino acids: CAWSRTSNTEAFF. This chain uses TRBV30 with TRBJ1-1; D may be TRBD1 (5 bases). V lost 2 bases, J lost 1 base, and 8 bases lay in between. CDR3 length equals 13 residues. Germline CDR1 and CDR2: GTSNPN and SVGIG (reference sequence).

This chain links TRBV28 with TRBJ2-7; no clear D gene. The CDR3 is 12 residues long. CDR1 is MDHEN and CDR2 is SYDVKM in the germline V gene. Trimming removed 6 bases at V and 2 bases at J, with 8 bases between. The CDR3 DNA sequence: TGTGCCAGCAGCTTCCCACCCTACGAGCAGTACTTC. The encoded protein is CASSFPPYEQYF. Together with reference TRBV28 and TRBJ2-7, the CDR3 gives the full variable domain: DVKVTQSSRYLVKRTGEKVFLECVQDMDHENMFWYRQDPGLGLRLIYFSYDVKMKEKGDIPEGYSVSREKKERFSLILESASTNQTSMYLCASSFPPYEQYFGPGTRLTVT.

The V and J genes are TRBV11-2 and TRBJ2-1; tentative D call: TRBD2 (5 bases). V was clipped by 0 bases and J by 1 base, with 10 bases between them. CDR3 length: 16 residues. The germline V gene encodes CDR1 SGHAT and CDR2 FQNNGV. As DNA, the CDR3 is TGTGCCAGCAGCTTAGAAGTTAGCGCATCCTACAATGAGCAGTTCTTC. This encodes CASSLEVSASYNEQFF.

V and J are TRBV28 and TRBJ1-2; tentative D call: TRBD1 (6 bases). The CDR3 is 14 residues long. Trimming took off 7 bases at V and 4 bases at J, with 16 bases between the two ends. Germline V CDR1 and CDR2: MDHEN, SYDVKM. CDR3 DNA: TGTGCCAGCACCGTGCAGGGGTCCATCTATGGCTACACCTTC. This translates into CASTVQGSIYGYTF.

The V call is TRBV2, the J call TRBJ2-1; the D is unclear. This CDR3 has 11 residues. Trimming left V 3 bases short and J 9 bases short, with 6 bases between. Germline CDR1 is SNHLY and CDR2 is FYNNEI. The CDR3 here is CASSEAFEQFF. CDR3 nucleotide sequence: TGTGCCAGCAGTGAGGCTTTTGAGCAGTTCTTC.

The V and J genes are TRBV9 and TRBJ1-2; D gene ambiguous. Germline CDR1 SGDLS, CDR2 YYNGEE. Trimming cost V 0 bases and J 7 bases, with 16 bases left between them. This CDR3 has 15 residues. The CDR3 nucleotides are TGTGCCAGCAGCGTAGCCGGAGCGGGGAGAGGTGGCTACACCTTC. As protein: CASSVAGAGRGGYTF.

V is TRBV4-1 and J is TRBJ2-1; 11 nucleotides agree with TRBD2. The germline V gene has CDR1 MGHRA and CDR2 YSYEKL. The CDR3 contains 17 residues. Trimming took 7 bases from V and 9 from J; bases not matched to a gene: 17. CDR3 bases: TGCGCCAGCACCGCTGGTAGCGGGGGGGCGACTTTTGGTGAGCAGTTCTTC. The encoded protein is CASTAGSGGATFGEQFF.

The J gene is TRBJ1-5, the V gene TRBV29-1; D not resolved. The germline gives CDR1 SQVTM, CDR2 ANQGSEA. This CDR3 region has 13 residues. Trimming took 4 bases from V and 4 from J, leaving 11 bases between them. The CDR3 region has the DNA TGCAGCGTTGTTAACAGCCGGAATCAGCCCCAGCATTTT. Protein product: CSVVNSRNQPQHF.

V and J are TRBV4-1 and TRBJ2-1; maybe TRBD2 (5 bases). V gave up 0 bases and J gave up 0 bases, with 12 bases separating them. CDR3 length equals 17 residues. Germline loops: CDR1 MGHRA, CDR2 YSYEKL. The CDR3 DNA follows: TGCGCCAGCAGCCAAGATCGGGAAATTCCCTCCTACAATGAGCAGTTCTTC. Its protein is CASSQDREIPSYNEQFF.

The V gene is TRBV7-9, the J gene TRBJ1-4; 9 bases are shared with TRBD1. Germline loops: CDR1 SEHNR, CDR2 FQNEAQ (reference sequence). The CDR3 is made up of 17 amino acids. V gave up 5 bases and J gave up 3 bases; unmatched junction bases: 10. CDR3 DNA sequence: TGTGCCAGCAGCCCTCCACAGGGGGCGCCGGCTAATGAAAAACTGTTTTTT. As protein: CASSPPQGAPANEKLFF.

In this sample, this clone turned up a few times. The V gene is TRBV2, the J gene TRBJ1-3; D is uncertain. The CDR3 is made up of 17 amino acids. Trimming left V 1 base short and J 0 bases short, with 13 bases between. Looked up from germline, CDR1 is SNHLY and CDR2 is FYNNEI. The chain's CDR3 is CASSEEGGGYSGNTIYF. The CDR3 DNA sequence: TGTGCCAGCAGTGAAGAGGGCGGCGGCTACTCTGGAAACACCATATATTTT.

The CDR3 protein is CASHVWTGGVYEQYF. CDR3 coding DNA: TGCGCCAGCCATGTGTGGACAGGGGGCGTCTACGAGCAGTACTTC. The chain is built from TRBV23-1 and TRBJ2-7; TRBD1 matches at 11 bases. TRBV23-1 is given ORF status, its function remaining uncertain. V lost 8 bases, J lost 3 bases, and 9 bases stayed unmatched. The CDR3 contains 15 residues.

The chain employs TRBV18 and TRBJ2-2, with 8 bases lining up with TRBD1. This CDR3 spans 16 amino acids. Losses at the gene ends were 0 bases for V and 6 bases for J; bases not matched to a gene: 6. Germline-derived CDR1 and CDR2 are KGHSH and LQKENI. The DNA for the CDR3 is TGTGCCAGCTCACCACCATCCTCGACAGGGGCCGGGGAGCTGTTTTTT. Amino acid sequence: CASSPPSSTGAGELFF. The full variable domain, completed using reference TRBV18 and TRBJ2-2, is NAGVMQNPRHLVRRRGQEARLRCSPMKGHSHVYWYRQLPEEGLKFMVYLQKENIIDESGMPKERFSAEFPKEGPSILRIQQVVRGDSAAYFCASSPPSSTGAGELFFGEGSRLTVL.

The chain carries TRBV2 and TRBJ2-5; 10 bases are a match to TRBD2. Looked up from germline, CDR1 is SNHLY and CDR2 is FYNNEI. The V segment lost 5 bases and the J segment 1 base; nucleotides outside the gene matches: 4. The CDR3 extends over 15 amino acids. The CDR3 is CASSFQRGGQETQYF. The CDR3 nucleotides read TGTGCCAGCAGTTTCCAGCGGGGGGGCCAAGAGACCCAGTACTTC. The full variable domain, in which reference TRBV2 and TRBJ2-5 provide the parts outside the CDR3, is EPEVTQTPSHQVTQMGQEVILRCVPISNHLYFYWYRQILGQKVEFLVSFYNNEISEKSEIFDDQFSVERPDGSNFTLKIRSTKLEDSAMYFCASSFQRGGQETQYFGPGTRLLVL.

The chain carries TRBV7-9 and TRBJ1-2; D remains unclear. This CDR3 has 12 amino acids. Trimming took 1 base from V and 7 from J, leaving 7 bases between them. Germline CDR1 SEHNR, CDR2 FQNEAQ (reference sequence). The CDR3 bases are TGTGCCAGCAGCTTAGAGCAGCGTGGCTACACCTTC. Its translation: CASSLEQRGYTF.

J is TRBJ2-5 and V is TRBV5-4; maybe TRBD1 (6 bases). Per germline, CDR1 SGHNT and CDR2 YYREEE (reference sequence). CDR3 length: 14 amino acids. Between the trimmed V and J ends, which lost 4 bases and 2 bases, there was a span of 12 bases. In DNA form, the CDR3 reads TGTGCCAGCAGCGCACAAGGGACACAAGAGACCCAGTACTTC. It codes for CASSAQGTQETQYF.

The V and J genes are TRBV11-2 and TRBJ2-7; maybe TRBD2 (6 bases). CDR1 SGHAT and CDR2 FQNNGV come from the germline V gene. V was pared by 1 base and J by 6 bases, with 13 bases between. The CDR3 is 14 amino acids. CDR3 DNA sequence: TGTGCCAGCAGCTTAGTGGAGGGAAGGGGCGAGCAGTACTTC. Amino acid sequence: CASSLVEGRGEQYF.

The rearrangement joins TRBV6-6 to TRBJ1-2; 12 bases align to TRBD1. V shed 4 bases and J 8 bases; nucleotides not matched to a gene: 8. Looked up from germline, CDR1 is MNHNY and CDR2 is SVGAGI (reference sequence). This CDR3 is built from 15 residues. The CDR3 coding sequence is TGTGCCAGCAGTTCCCGGGACAGGGGGCGTGAAGGCTACACCTTC. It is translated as CASSSRDRGREGYTF.

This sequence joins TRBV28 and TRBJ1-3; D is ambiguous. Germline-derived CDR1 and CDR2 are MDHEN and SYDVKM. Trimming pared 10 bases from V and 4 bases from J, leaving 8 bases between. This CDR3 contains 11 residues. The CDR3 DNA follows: TGTGCCATTCGGCGAGGAAACACCATATATTTT. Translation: CAIRRGNTIYF. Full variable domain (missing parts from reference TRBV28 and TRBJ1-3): DVKVTQSSRYLVKRTGEKVFLECVQDMDHENMFWYRQDPGLGLRLIYFSYDVKMKEKGDIPEGYSVSREKKERFSLILESASTNQTSMYLCAIRRGNTIYFGEGSWLTVV.

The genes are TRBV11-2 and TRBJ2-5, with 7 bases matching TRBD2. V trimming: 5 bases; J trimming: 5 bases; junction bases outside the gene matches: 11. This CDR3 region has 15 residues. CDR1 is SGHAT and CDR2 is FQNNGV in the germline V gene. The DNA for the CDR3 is TGTGCCAGCAGCCCAAGGTCGGGGAGGGGTGAGACCCAGTACTTC. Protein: CASSPRSGRGETQYF.

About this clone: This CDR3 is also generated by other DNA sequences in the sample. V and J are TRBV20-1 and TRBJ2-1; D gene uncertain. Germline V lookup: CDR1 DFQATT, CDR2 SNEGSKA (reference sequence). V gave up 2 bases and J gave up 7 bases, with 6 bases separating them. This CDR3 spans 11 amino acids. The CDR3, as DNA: TGCAGTGCTAGATTGGTAAATGAGCAGTTCTTC. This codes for CSARLVNEQFF.